This T cell receptor (beta chain) is from a study of blood T cell repertoires in COVID-19. Looking at the study overall: The study drew acute and convalescent COVID-19 samples from the United States, Italy and Spain.

Germline assignment: CDR1 LGHDT and CDR2 YNNKEL (reference sequence). This CDR3 comprises 13 residues. V was trimmed by 5 bases and J by 0 bases, leaving 7 bases between them. The table came from immunoSEQ multiplex PCR; TCRdb's copy has only in-frame clones and leaves some out. Of roughly 280,000 clones listed, about 88% are singletons. The J gene is TRBJ2-5, the V gene TRBV3-1 (or the pseudogene TRBV3-2), with D tentatively TRBD2 (5 bases). The specimen sequenced was peripheral blood. The receptor was derived from a man aged 25 to 45 with active or convalescent COVID-19. The CDR3 DNA is TGTGCCAGCAGCTTGGAGGACCAAGAGACCCAGTACTTC. Translated, it gives CASSLEDQETQYF.